The 28 T cell receptor beta chains below all came from one sample that was sequenced in a study of T-cell memory formation after mild COVID-19. TCRdb fed the 5' RACE reads into MiXCR, producing one record per CDR3 protein. The sample has approximately 500,000 distinct CDR3 sequences; approximately 25% are singletons. The source material was PBMCs or a T cell subset sorted from them (not recorded which). These receptors all stem from an adult woman who had mild COVID-19 (a few samples of this study predate the infection). Cell type and time point are not known.

CDR3 in DNA: TGTGCCACCAGTGACCCTCGATTGGGACGACCCGGGGAGCTGTTTTTT. It yields the protein CATSDPRLGRPGELFF. This chain joins TRBV24-1 and TRBJ2-2; D assignment may be TRBD1 or TRBD2 (5 bases each). This CDR3 contains 16 residues. Germline CDR1 reads KGHDR; CDR2 reads SFDVKD. V lost 4 bases, J lost 6 bases, and 17 bases lay in between.

In its sample, this clonotype was seen many times. The chain employs TRBV7-8 and TRBJ1-1; D unclear. The germline CDR1 and CDR2 sequences are SGHVS and FQNEAQ. This CDR3 has 14 amino acids. Trimming cost V 5 bases and J 4 bases, with 14 bases left between them. The CDR3 DNA follows: TGTGCCAGCAGCCCCCGGCACATTGGCACTGAAGCTTTCTTT. Translated, it gives CASSPRHIGTEAFF.

The chain couples TRBV29-1 to TRBJ2-1; TRBD1 aligns across 11 bases. The CDR3 totals 14 residues. Trimming removed 6 bases from V and 2 bases from J; junction bases left unmatched: 3. Germline V gene lookup returns CDR1 SQVTM and CDR2 ANQGSEA. The CDR3 bases are TGCAGCGTGTGGGGACAGGGGGCCTACAATGAGCAGTTCTTC. Protein product: CSVWGQGAYNEQFF.

This chain uses TRBV6-2 or TRBV6-3 with TRBJ2-7; the match to TRBD2 covers 8 bases. With 4 bases clipped from V and 7 bases from J, the junction kept 9 bases outside the gene matches. Germline lookup yields CDR1 MNHEY and CDR2 SVGEGT. There are 14 residues in the CDR3. As DNA, the CDR3 is TGTGCCAGCAGTTCGACTAGCGAAGTGTGGGAGCAGTACTTC. It translates to CASSSTSEVWEQYF.

The V and J genes are TRBV6-5 and TRBJ2-3; D tentatively fits TRBD1 or TRBD2 (5 bases each). The CDR3 extends over 13 amino acids. In germline, CDR1 is MNHEY, CDR2 SVGAGI. V was clipped by 4 bases and J by 4 bases, with 9 bases between them. The DNA for the CDR3 is TGTGCCAGCAGTTTGTTGGGGGCAGATACGCAGTATTTT. Protein: CASSLLGADTQYF.

The V call is TRBV24-1, the J call TRBJ1-2; D is perhaps TRBD1 (6 bases). This CDR3 is built from 14 residues. Germline lookup yields CDR1 KGHDR and CDR2 SFDVKD. Trimming left V 3 bases short and J 7 bases short, with 14 bases between. CDR3 sequence reads: CATSDPGAEGGYTF. The CDR3 DNA follows: TGTGCCACCAGTGATCCAGGGGCGGAGGGTGGCTACACCTTC.

This clonotype was seen a few times. The chain is built from TRBV28 and TRBJ1-2; a weak D match, TRBD1 (6 bases). This CDR3 spans 18 amino acids. Germline V gene sequence: CDR1 MDHEN, CDR2 SYDVKM. Trimming shortened V by 3 bases and J by 1 base, and 21 bases separated the two germline ends. The CDR3: CASSFINIRDTFNYGYTF. In nucleotides, the CDR3 is TGTGCCAGCAGTTTCATAAATATCCGGGACACTTTTAACTATGGCTACACCTTC.

The chain is built from TRBV4-1 and TRBJ1-4, with 9 bases identical to TRBD1. Germline V CDR1 and CDR2: MGHRA, YSYEKL. The CDR3 is made up of 18 amino acids. The V and J ends lost 2 bases and 8 bases, in that order; junction bases with no gene match: 15. CDR3: CASSQYEQPRDRVEKLFF. As DNA, the CDR3 is TGCGCCAGCAGCCAATACGAACAACCCCGGGACAGGGTCGAAAAACTGTTTTTT.

The chain combines TRBV29-1 with TRBJ1-2; possible D gene TRBD1, 5 bases. The germline V gene has CDR1 SQVTM and CDR2 ANQGSEA. V lost 3 bases, J lost 4 bases, and 12 bases lay in between. The CDR3 runs to 13 residues. The CDR3 region has the DNA TGCAGCGTTGAGGAGAGGGGAGGCTATGGCTACACCTTC. Translating it yields CSVEERGGYGYTF.

This clonotype was counted a few times. The chain is built from TRBV3-1 and TRBJ2-1; possibly TRBD1 or TRBD2 for D (5 bases each). CDR3 length equals 17 residues. In germline, CDR1 is LGHDT, CDR2 YNNKEL (reference sequence). The V end was cut by 3 bases, the J end by 0 bases, with 15 bases between. CDR3 in DNA: TGTGCCAGCAGCCACGGGAAAGCAGGGAGCTCCTACAATGAGCAGTTCTTC. Encoded protein: CASSHGKAGSSYNEQFF.

J is TRBJ2-3 and V is TRBV11-2; D is unresolved. In germline, CDR1 is SGHAT, CDR2 FQNNGV. Trimming took off 5 bases at V and 0 bases at J, with 12 bases between the two ends. The length of the CDR3 is 15 residues. The CDR3 is CASSALVVSTDTQYF. For the CDR3, the DNA is TGTGCCAGCAGCGCCCTAGTAGTCAGCACAGATACGCAGTATTTT.

This clonotype was seen more than once but under ten times. The J gene is TRBJ2-1, the V gene TRBV4-2; TRBD2 matches 8 bases. V shed 0 bases and J 9 bases; nucleotides not matched to a gene: 10. This CDR3 has 16 amino acids. Germline V gene sequence: CDR1 LGHNA, CDR2 YNFKEQ. The CDR3 DNA is TGTGCCAGCAGCCAAGATACGGACGGGGGGGCCAGTGAGCAGTTCTTC. This codes for CASSQDTDGGASEQFF.

The chain couples TRBV7-2 to TRBJ1-6, with D unresolved. Between the trimmed V and J ends, which lost 10 bases and 0 bases, there was a span of 10 bases. Germline-derived CDR1 and CDR2 are SGHTA and FQGNSA. CDR3 length: 14 amino acids. This chain's CDR3 is CATLPSSYNSPLHF. The CDR3 DNA sequence: TGTGCCACCCTCCCAAGCTCCTATAATTCACCCCTCCACTTT. Based on the CDR3 plus reference TRBV7-2 and TRBJ1-6, the full variable domain is GAGVSQSPSNKVTEKGKDVELRCDPISGHTALYWYRQSLGQGLEFLIYFQGNSAPDKSGLPSDRFSAERTGGSVSTLTIQRTQQEDSAVYLCATLPSSYNSPLHFGNGTRLTVT.

The CDR3 loop reads CATSSDRAWETQYF. The CDR3 bases are TGTGCCACCAGTTCGGACAGGGCTTGGGAGACCCAGTACTTC. The chain carries TRBV24-1 and TRBJ2-5; 8 bases map to TRBD1. With 6 bases clipped from V and 5 bases from J, the junction kept 7 bases outside the gene matches. Per the germline V gene, CDR1 is KGHDR and CDR2 is SFDVKD. The CDR3 is 14 amino acids.

This rearrangement joins TRBV20-1 to TRBJ2-7; 10 positions match TRBD2. Germline V lookup: CDR1 DFQATT, CDR2 SNEGSKA (reference sequence). The CDR3 has 14 residues. V shed 3 bases, J shed 7 bases, and the junction held 9 bases outside the gene matches. The CDR3, as DNA: TGCAGTGCTAGTCTAGCGGGGGACCGTACGGAGCAGTACTTC. Encoded protein: CSASLAGDRTEQYF.

The chain joins TRBV18 to TRBJ2-3; D possibly corresponds to TRBD2 (5 bases). The CDR3 is 15 residues long. V lost 2 bases and J 4 bases, leaving 13 bases between the germline ends. In germline, CDR1 is KGHSH, CDR2 LQKENI. CDR3 in DNA: TGTGCCAGCTCACCAAGGGAGCCCGGGGCAGATACGCAGTATTTT. It encodes CASSPREPGADTQYF.

The gene calls are TRBV5-1 and TRBJ2-2, with TRBD1 identical over 7 bases. The CDR3 loop spans 14 amino acids. V shed 3 bases and J 6 bases; nucleotides not matched to a gene: 5. Germline CDR1 reads SGHRS; CDR2 reads YFSETQ. CDR3 residues: CASSSSTGSGELFF. The CDR3 bases are TGCGCCAGCAGCTCGTCGACAGGGTCCGGGGAGCTGTTTTTT.

In regard to this clonotype: Germline and junction disagree at one end, which may indicate a read error. The rearrangement joins TRBV5-6 to TRBJ1-2; D call uncertain. Per the germline V gene, CDR1 is SGHDT and CDR2 is YYEEEE. This CDR3 spans 13 amino acids. The CDR3 DNA follows: TGTGCCAGCTGCTTCGACGCTAACTATGGCTACACCTTC. Amino acids: CASCFDANYGYTF.

This clonotype showed up just a few times. The V and J genes are TRBV20-1 and TRBJ2-1; D is perhaps TRBD1 (6 bases). Trimming took 2 bases from V and 3 from J, leaving 14 bases between them. This CDR3 contains 15 residues. Germline V CDR1 and CDR2: DFQATT, SNEGSKA (reference sequence). The CDR3 spells CSARHLGAGYNEQFF. The CDR3 bases are TGCAGTGCTAGACACTTGGGGGCGGGCTACAATGAGCAGTTCTTC.

This clonotype was counted between two and nine times. The rearrangement uses TRBV19 and TRBJ2-3; 7 positions match TRBD2. Trimming cost V 4 bases and J 9 bases; bases outside gene matches: 4. This CDR3 comprises 12 residues. CDR1 and CDR2 (germline): LNHDA, SQIVND (reference sequence). CDR3 region: CASSTDGGTQYF. In DNA form, the CDR3 reads TGTGCCAGTAGTACGGACGGGGGGACGCAGTATTTT.

This clonotype was detected many times. This chain uses TRBV4-2 with TRBJ2-3; D remains unclear. The germline gives CDR1 LGHNA, CDR2 YNFKEQ. V was trimmed by 3 bases and J by 3 bases, leaving 4 bases between them. This CDR3 contains 12 residues. The CDR3 loop reads CASSQETDTQYF. DNA for the CDR3: TGTGCCAGCAGCCAGGAGACAGATACGCAGTATTTT.

The gene calls are TRBV30 and TRBJ2-3; TRBD2 matches at 8 bases. Trimming took 2 bases from V and 0 from J; bases not matched to a gene: 4. The CDR3 contains 15 residues. Germline loops: CDR1 GTSNPN, CDR2 SVGIG (reference sequence). The CDR3 loop is CAWSLTSVSTDTQYF. The CDR3 DNA reads TGTGCCTGGAGTCTGACTAGCGTAAGCACAGATACGCAGTATTTT.

This clonotype came up a few times. The V and J genes are TRBV30 and TRBJ2-5; tentatively, D is TRBD2 (5 bases). With 3 bases removed from V and 4 bases from J, the gap between germline ends came to 15 bases. The V gene's germline CDR1 is GTSNPN and CDR2 SVGIG (reference sequence). The CDR3 has 14 residues. CDR3 in amino acids: CAWSGPSRGETQYF. In DNA, the CDR3 is TGTGCCTGGAGCGGTCCGAGCCGGGGAGAGACCCAGTACTTC.

This clonotype was seen a few times. The chain couples TRBV7-9 to TRBJ1-1; D is ambiguous. V was pared by 1 base and J by 7 bases, with 10 bases between. Germline CDR1 reads SEHNR; CDR2 reads FQNEAQ (reference sequence). This CDR3 is 13 amino acids long. DNA of the CDR3: TGTGCCAGCAGCTTAGAAAGTGGTTTTGAAGCTTTCTTT. Amino acids: CASSLESGFEAFF. Variable domain in full (rest from reference TRBV7-9 and TRBJ1-1): DTGVSQNPRHKITKRGQNVTFRCDPISEHNRLYWYRQTLGQGPEFLTYFQNEAQLEKSRLLSDRFSAERPKGSFSTLEIQRTEQGDSAMYLCASSLESGFEAFFGQGTRLTVV.

This clonotype was observed a single time. The chain has TRBV27 and TRBJ2-2, with D perhaps matching TRBD1 (5 bases). Trimming took off 5 bases at V and 2 bases at J, with 12 bases between the two ends. The CDR3 has 15 residues. Germline loops: CDR1 MNHEY, CDR2 SMNVEV (reference sequence). The CDR3 DNA is TGTGCCAGCAGTCCGACTCAGGGAAACACCGGGGAGCTGTTTTTT. This sequence encodes CASSPTQGNTGELFF.

This clonotype came up many times. This rearrangement joins TRBV3-1 to TRBJ2-5; 8 positions agree with TRBD2. From germline, CDR1 is LGHDT and CDR2 YNNKEL (reference sequence). CDR3 size: 16 residues. After removal of 1 base from V and 1 base from J, the junction contained 5 bases not matched to a gene. The CDR3 loop is CASSQGLRGAQETQYF. CDR3 coding DNA: TGTGCCAGCAGCCAAGGGTTGCGGGGGGCCCAAGAGACCCAGTACTTC.

In DNA, the CDR3 is TGCGCCAGCAGCTGGGGACAGGGGGCCGGGGAGCTGTTTTTT. Its translation: CASSWGQGAGELFF. The chain has TRBV5-1 and TRBJ2-2; 11 bases fit TRBD1. Germline V gene sequence: CDR1 SGHRS, CDR2 YFSETQ. CDR3 length: 14 amino acids. J gave up 6 bases and V 3 bases, and 1 base lay outside the gene matches.

The rearrangement uses TRBV4-1 and TRBJ2-1; 12 bases are shared with TRBD2. Unmatched junction bases numbered 8, after V lost 4 bases and J lost 7 bases. This CDR3 comprises 16 residues. Germline loops: CDR1 MGHRA, CDR2 YSYEKL. The CDR3 protein is CASSLGTSGSGNEQFF. For the CDR3, the DNA is TGCGCCAGCAGCCTAGGGACTAGCGGGTCGGGGAATGAGCAGTTCTTC.